Listed below are T cell receptor beta chains from one sample, sequenced in a study of blood T cells in healthy people across ages. Via MiXCR, TCRdb re-called the 5' RACE reads, giving one row per CDR3 protein. The table includes 650,000 to 1,000,000 distinct CDR3 sequences, 35% to 40% detected once. The material sequenced was blood. These receptors were collected from a man between 18 and 29 years old in good health. The CDR3 runs from the conserved cysteine through the conserved F or W. The order of the fields is clone size, J gene, V gene, D gene, CDR3 DNA, CDR3 protein. The D gene is left open where the match is weak. The size entry is marked missing in some rows and otherwise reads once, few, many or a size class.

>once|TRBJ1-1|TRBV9|NA
TGTGCCAGCAGCGTAGAGGGGCAGCCGAACACTGAAGCTTTCTTT
CASSVEGQPNTEAFF
>once|TRBJ1-1|TRBV27|TRBD1
TGTGCCAGCAGTTTCGCCAGGGGGCCGGGCACTGAAGCTTTCTTT
CASSFARGPGTEAFF
>once|TRBJ2-7|TRBV9|TRBD1
TGTGCCAGCAGCCCTCGGACAGGGGCCCTATACGAGCAGTACTTC
CASSPRTGALYEQYF
>NA|TRBJ2-5|TRBV4-1|TRBD1
TGCGCCAGCAGCCACGGACAGGGAAAAGAGACCCAGTACTTC
CASSHGQGKETQYF
>NA|TRBJ2-2|TRBV15|NA
TGTGCCACCAGCAGAGGACGTTTGCGGGCCAACACCGGGGAGCTGTTTTTT
CATSRGRLRANTGELFF
>NA|TRBJ1-3|TRBV4-3|NA
TGCGCCAGCAGCCGAGACCCCGGGGGAAACACCATATATTTT
CASSRDPGGNTIYF
>many|TRBJ2-1|TRBV20-1|NA
TGCAGTGCGCTGGACGGGGTCTACAACAATGAGCAGTTCTTC
CSALDGVYNNEQFF
>few|TRBJ2-3|TRBV4-2|NA
TGTGCCAGCAGCCATGCAACGAGCTCTAGCACAGATACGCAGTATTTT
CASSHATSSSTDTQYF
>many|TRBJ2-3|TRBV6-5|NA
TGTGCCAGCAGTTATACTACCTCTAGCACAGATACGCAGTATTTT
CASSYTTSSTDTQYF
>few|TRBJ1-4|TRBV5-8|TRBD1
TGTGCCAGCAGCCACCCGCTTAACAGGGGCGCAGAAAAACTGTTTTTT
CASSHPLNRGAEKLFF
>NA|TRBJ1-3|TRBV7-2|NA
TGTGCCAGCAGCTTAGTTGGTTTTTTCTCTGGAAACACCATATATTTT
CASSLVGFFSGNTIYF
>NA|TRBJ2-3|TRBV28|NA
TGTGCCAGCACCCTGAGCGGCAGCACAGATACGCAGTATTTT
CASTLSGSTDTQYF
>NA|TRBJ1-1|TRBV27|NA
TGTGCCAGCAGTCCTCAGACGGGCCAGGGCACTGAAGCTTTCTTT
CASSPQTGQGTEAFF
>NA|TRBJ2-5|TRBV12-3/TRBV12-4|TRBD1
TGTGCCAGCAGTGCCAGACAGGGGTTGCGGGAGACCCAGTACTTC
CASSARQGLRETQYF
>few|TRBJ1-5|TRBV7-9|NA
TGTGCCAGCAGCCGGGACGTCGGGAATCAGCCCCAGCATTTT
CASSRDVGNQPQHF
>many|TRBJ2-3|TRBV12-3/TRBV12-4|TRBD2
TGTGCCAGCAGTTTATTAGCGGGGGCTACAGATACGCAGTATTTT
CASSLLAGATDTQYF
>NA|TRBJ2-5|TRBV4-1|NA
TGCGCCAGCAGCCAAGATAGGGGGAGCCTTCGTCGAGAGACCCAGTACTTC
CASSQDRGSLRRETQYF
>NA|TRBJ2-7|TRBV7-9|NA
TGTACCAGCAGCTTGGGGACATACGAGCAGTACTTC
CTSSLGTYEQYF
>many|TRBJ2-7|TRBV4-3|NA
TGCGCCAGCAGCCCCGCTTCGGGGGGCTCAGTGCAGTACTTC
CASSPASGGSVQYF
>NA|TRBJ2-5|TRBV7-2|TRBD2
TGTGCCAGCAGCTTAGTTGTACTAGCGGCAAAAGAGACCCAGTACTTC
CASSLVVLAAKETQYF
>NA|TRBJ1-6|TRBV7-2|NA
TGTGCCAGCAGCTTAGTCGATTCACCCCTCCACTTT
CASSLVDSPLHF
>many|TRBJ1-2|TRBV7-9|NA
TGTGCCAGCAGCCCGCGACGGAACTATGGCTACACCTTC
CASSPRRNYGYTF
>once|TRBJ1-1|TRBV10-3|TRBD1
TGTGCCATCAGTCCTCGGACAGGGAACACTGAAGCTTTCTTT
CAISPRTGNTEAFF
>few|TRBJ2-5|TRBV12-3/TRBV12-4|TRBD1
TGTGCCAGCAGTCCACCGGGACAGGGCGGTTTGCAGTACTTC
CASSPPGQGGLQYF
>NA|TRBJ2-1|TRBV7-2|TRBD1
TGTGCCAGCAGCTTAGAACAGGGGGTTTTCAATGAGCAGTTCTTC
CASSLEQGVFNEQFF
>many|TRBJ2-4|TRBV20-1|NA
TGCAGTGCTACCCTACCGGCTCCCCTAGCCAAAAACATTCAGTACTTC
CSATLPAPLAKNIQYF
>once|TRBJ2-1|TRBV6-5|NA
TGTGCCAGCAGTCGCTCGGCTGATGGTCATGAGCAGTTCTTC
CASSRSADGHEQFF
>few|TRBJ2-5|TRBV7-9|NA
TGTGCCAGCAGTAGGCTAGTCAAGACCCAGTACTTC
CASSRLVKTQYF
>NA|TRBJ2-1|TRBV27|NA
TGTGCCAGCAGTTTGGACTCCTACGATGAGCAGTTCTTC
CASSLDSYDEQFF
>NA|TRBJ2-7|TRBV11-2|NA
TGTGCCAGCAGCCCCAGCCCTCCTGCCGAGCAGTACTTC
CASSPSPPAEQYF
>once|TRBJ1-2|TRBV2|TRBD1
TGTGCCAGCAGTGAAAAGACAGGGATGGATGACTACACCTTC
CASSEKTGMDDYTF
>NA|TRBJ2-7|TRBV7-2|TRBD2
TGTGCCAGCACCATGGCGAGCGGGGGACTCTCCTACGAGCAGTACTTC
CASTMASGGLSYEQYF